Below, one T cell receptor (beta chain) is given with its context. What it recognizes is unknown. Germline V CDR1 and CDR2: MDHEN, SYDVKM. CDR3 size: 12 residues. The authors used around 3,500 ng of total RNA per TCR library. No DNA is given; TCRdb re-called the 5' RACE reads and lists each CDR3 protein once. Its table records hundreds of thousands of distinct CDR3 sequences. The source of the sample is a study of monozygotic twins with inflammatory bowel disease. General study findings and limits: Among IBD patients, TCRbeta diversity (inverse Simpson) was lower than in healthy co-twins. Results did not support any single strong IBD-associated signal or clonotype.

The source material was blood. This receptor was taken from a human donor with ulcerative colitis or Crohn's disease, or a healthy co-twin of an affected twin (not recorded which). The gene calls are TRBV28 and TRBJ1-2. This CDR3 is CASSRETYGYTF.